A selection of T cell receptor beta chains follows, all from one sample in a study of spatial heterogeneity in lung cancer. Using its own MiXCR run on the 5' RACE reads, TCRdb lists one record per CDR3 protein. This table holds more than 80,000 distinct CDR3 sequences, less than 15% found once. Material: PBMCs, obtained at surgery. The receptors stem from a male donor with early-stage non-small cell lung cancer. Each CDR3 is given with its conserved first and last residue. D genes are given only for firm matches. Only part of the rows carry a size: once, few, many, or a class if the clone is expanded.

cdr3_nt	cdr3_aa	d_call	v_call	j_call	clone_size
TGTGCCAGCAGTTTACACCCCAGGAGCACTGAAGCTTTCTTT	CASSLHPRSTEAFF	-	TRBV28	TRBJ1-1	-
TGCAGCGTTTCGACAGCAGATACGCAGTATTTT	CSVSTADTQYF	-	TRBV29-1	TRBJ2-3	-
TGTGCCAGCAGTCCCCAGGGAGACGAGCAGTACTTC	CASSPQGDEQYF	-	TRBV6-5	TRBJ2-7	few
TGTGCCAGCATTGGACTAGCGGCACCAGATACGCAGTATTTT	CASIGLAAPDTQYF	TRBD2	TRBV6-2/TRBV6-3	TRBJ2-3	-
TGTGCCTCTTCGGACTGGGGCTACGAGCAGTACTTC	CASSDWGYEQYF	-	TRBV10-3	TRBJ2-7	-
TGTGCCAGCAGTGAGCGTCTATACACTAACTATGGCTACACCTTC	CASSERLYTNYGYTF	-	TRBV6-1	TRBJ1-2	-
TGCGCCAGCAGCTTGGTAGCGGGCGACCAAGAGACCCAGTACTTC	CASSLVAGDQETQYF	TRBD2	TRBV5-1	TRBJ2-5	many
TGTGCCAGCAGCCGGAGCGGGAACCGGGCAGATACGCAGTATTTT	CASSRSGNRADTQYF	TRBD2	TRBV28	TRBJ2-3	few
TGCGCCAGCAGCCGGGCACCTCAAGGGACTGAAGCTTTCTTT	CASSRAPQGTEAFF	-	TRBV4-3	TRBJ1-1	few
TGCGCCAGCAGCCAAGATCTATCGGCGGGAGCGGACACCGGGGAGCTGTTTTTT	CASSQDLSAGADTGELFF	TRBD2	TRBV4-3	TRBJ2-2	-
TGTGCCAGCAGTTTTCTGAGGAGGGAGCTGTTTTTT	CASSFLRRELFF	-	TRBV12-3/TRBV12-4	TRBJ2-2	-
TGTGCCAGCAGCTTGGATTTGGGTAATGAAAAACTGTTTTTT	CASSLDLGNEKLFF	-	TRBV5-4	TRBJ1-4	many
TGTGCCAGCAGTTCGTGGGAACAGGGGGTCGGGGAGCAGTACTTC	CASSSWEQGVGEQYF	TRBD1	TRBV27	TRBJ2-7	many
TGTGCCAGCAGCTCGGGACTAGCCACCTACGAGCAGTACTTC	CASSSGLATYEQYF	TRBD2	TRBV12-3/TRBV12-4	TRBJ2-7	-
TGCGCCAGCAGCCCACATGGGAAGGCTGAAGCTTTCTTT	CASSPHGKAEAFF	-	TRBV4-1	TRBJ1-1	-
TGCAGCGTTGTGACCAGCTCCTACGAGCAGTACTTC	CSVVTSSYEQYF	-	TRBV29-1	TRBJ2-7	few
TGCGCCAGCAGCTTGGGGGACATAGGAGATACGCAGTATTTT	CASSLGDIGDTQYF	-	TRBV5-1	TRBJ2-3	-
TGCAGTGCTAGAGTCGGAAGGGCTCTCTACGAGCAGTACTTC	CSARVGRALYEQYF	-	TRBV20-1	TRBJ2-7	-
TGTGCCAGCAGCTTGGACAGGGTTGGGTCACCCCTCCACTTT	CASSLDRVGSPLHF	-	TRBV5-4	TRBJ1-6	-
TGTGCCAGCAGCTTACCTACGCCCTACGAGCAGTACTTC	CASSLPTPYEQYF	-	TRBV5-4	TRBJ2-7	few
TGTGCCAGCAGCGGGGGACAGGATCAGCCCCAGCATTTT	CASSGGQDQPQHF	TRBD1	TRBV5-4	TRBJ1-5	-
TGCAGTGCTAAGACGGGACTAGCGAGCACAGATACGCAGTATTTT	CSAKTGLASTDTQYF	TRBD2	TRBV20-1	TRBJ2-3	many
TGTGCCAGCAGTCATCCGACTAGCGGGGACACCCCGAACACCGGGGAGCTGTTTTTT	CASSHPTSGDTPNTGELFF	TRBD2	TRBV6-5	TRBJ2-2	-
TGTGCCAGTAGGCATGCGACAACTAATGAAAAACTGTTTTTT	CASRHATTNEKLFF	-	TRBV19	TRBJ1-4	-
TGTGCCAGCAGCCATACAGGGAACTATGGCTACACCTTC	CASSHTGNYGYTF	-	TRBV5-5	TRBJ1-2	many
TGTGCCAGCAGTTCTTACGCGGGCGGGATCACTAGCACAGATACGCAGTATTTT	CASSSYAGGITSTDTQYF	-	TRBV28	TRBJ2-3	few
TGTGCCAGCAGCGGAGAGGACTTTCCGAACACCGGGGAGCTGTTTTTT	CASSGEDFPNTGELFF	-	TRBV7-2	TRBJ2-2	-
TGTGCCAGCAGCTTGGTCGGGACTAGCGGGGTGAATGAGCAGTTCTTC	CASSLVGTSGVNEQFF	TRBD2	TRBV5-5	TRBJ2-1	few
TGTGCCAGTTCCGAAACCCCCAGCGGAGTATACGAGCAGTACTTC	CASSETPSGVYEQYF	-	TRBV6-1	TRBJ2-7	few
TGTGCCAGCATCGAACCGTCGGGGCCTGAAGCTTTCTTT	CASIEPSGPEAFF	-	TRBV6-5	TRBJ1-1	-
TGTGCCAGCTCACCGGGGACAGGGGGAGCCTACGAGCAGTACTTC	CASSPGTGGAYEQYF	TRBD1	TRBV18	TRBJ2-7	few
TGTGCCACCAGTGACACCCGGGACAGGGGGCTCACCGGGGAGCTGTTTTTT	CATSDTRDRGLTGELFF	TRBD1	TRBV24-1	TRBJ2-2	-
TGCGCCAGCAGCTTTAGCGGGAGCTCCTACGAGCAGTACTTC	CASSFSGSSYEQYF	TRBD2	TRBV5-1	TRBJ2-7	-
TGTGCCAGTAACAGGGATCAGAGTCACACTGAAGCTTTCTTT	CASNRDQSHTEAFF	-	TRBV3-1	TRBJ1-1	few
TGTGCCAGCAGCTTAGCGGGACACAGCTCCTACGAGCAGTACTTC	CASSLAGHSSYEQYF	-	TRBV7-2	TRBJ2-7	-
TGCGCCAGCAGCCAAGAGAGAGCTTATAGCAATCAGCCCCAGCATTTT	CASSQERAYSNQPQHF	-	TRBV4-3	TRBJ1-5	few
TGTGCCTGGAGGACAGGCACCGGGGAGCTGTTTTTT	CAWRTGTGELFF	-	TRBV30	TRBJ2-2	-
TGTGCCAGCAGCTTAGAAAGACAGTCCTATGGCTACACCTTC	CASSLERQSYGYTF	-	TRBV7-2	TRBJ1-2	few
TGTGCCAGCAGTTACTACGGGGGCGGAGAGACCCAGTACTTC	CASSYYGGGETQYF	-	TRBV6-6	TRBJ2-5	few
TGCAGCTTTGCCCTAGCGGGCTCCTACGAGCAGTACTTC	CSFALAGSYEQYF	TRBD2	TRBV29-1	TRBJ2-7	many
TGCAGCGTTGGGCTCGGGAGAAATGAGCAGTTCTTC	CSVGLGRNEQFF	-	TRBV29-1	TRBJ2-1	many
TGTGCCAGCAGAGAAACAGGGATTCCCAACTATGGCTACACCTTC	CASRETGIPNYGYTF	-	TRBV28	TRBJ1-2	-
TGTGCCAGCAGTTACGGACAGGGGACCTACGAGCAGTACTTC	CASSYGQGTYEQYF	TRBD1	TRBV6-5	TRBJ2-7	-
TGTGCCAGCAGTGTTCGGGGCCGATACAATGAGCAGTTCTTC	CASSVRGRYNEQFF	-	TRBV2	TRBJ2-1	few